The entry below gives a single T cell receptor (beta chain) sequence along with its context. TCRdb re-called the RACE reads with MiXCR, one entry per CDR3 protein. The sample includes 150,000 to 200,000 distinct CDR3 sequences, under 25% of them seen just once. Described time point: patch test 1, 2 weeks after DPC sensitization. The treatment was: therapeutic diphenylcyclopropenone sensitization with weekly scalp DPC. Prior to each patch test being applied, blood was drawn. Sample donors consisted of patients with alopecia, aged 18 to 70 years, who were suitable for DPC. Unfractionated whole blood yielded total RNA. The CDR3 spans 15 residues. CDR1 and CDR2 (germline): DFQATT, SNEGSKA (reference sequence). With 0 bases removed from V and 13 bases from J, the gap between germline ends came to 19 bases. The data derive from a study of human T cells and chemical hapten exposure. Study-wide background: Per-sample TCR yield variation was attributed mainly to small pooled library volume differences.

Here the sequenced sample was whole blood, taken in connection with sensitization to the hapten diphenylcyclopropenone (DPC). This chain joins TRBV20-1 and TRBJ1-6; D uncertain. The TCR was taken from a woman aged 45-60 years with alopecia areata. Some clones in this sample may be carry-over from other donors' samples. CDR3: CSARDGQEDSSPLHF. The CDR3 DNA reads TGCAGTGCTAGAGATGGGCAAGAAGACTCTTCCCCCCTCCACTTT.